This T cell receptor (beta chain) was captured in a study of cytomegalovirus exposure and HLA in healthy donors. The PCR contained 60 Vbeta and 13 Jbeta primers. TCRdb keeps only in-frame clones here, not all; method: immunoSEQ multiplex PCR. The table has roughly 73,000 clones, roughly 84% seen once. This clone was detected a few times. The receptor comes from a woman in her fifties or sixties in good health and CMV-seronegative. The specimen sequenced was PBMCs.

Written as DNA, the CDR3 is TGTGCCGCTGCCTCAGGGACAGGGGGGACCGGGGAGCTGTTTTTT. Translating it yields CAAASGTGGTGELFF. V is TRBV28 and J is TRBJ2-2, with 11 positions matching TRBD1. The CDR3 spans 15 residues. Per germline, CDR1 MDHEN and CDR2 SYDVKM. The V and J ends lost 11 bases and 5 bases, in that order; junction bases with no gene match: 10.